Below are 15 T cell receptor beta chains sequenced from a single sample in a study of blood T cell repertoires in COVID-19 (dated by TCRdb to the early 2020s). Library method: the immunoSEQ multiplex PCR assay. TCRdb stores this immuneACCESS table with in-frame sequences only. Part of the clones is absent; in the studies checked, under half of the shortfall reflects unresolved V genes, and no reason is known for the rest. Counted in this sample were about 70,000 clones; more than 75% of them appeared once. The leading ten clones occupy 9.5% to 13% of the sample. Sequencing input: peripheral blood. These receptors all stem from a woman aged 18-29 years with acute or convalescent COVID-19.

This chain joins TRBV28 and TRBJ2-5, with a possible D match to TRBD1 (6 bases). V lost 2 bases and J 5 bases, leaving 15 bases between the germline ends. There are 15 residues in the CDR3. From germline, CDR1 is MDHEN and CDR2 SYDVKM. CDR3 DNA: TGTGCCAGCAGTTTAGGGACACCGAAGAGGGAGACCCAGTACTTC. Its translation: CASSLGTPKRETQYF.

The chain links TRBV5-1 to TRBJ1-4; TRBD1 agrees at 7 bases. Unmatched junction bases numbered 7, after V lost 4 bases and J lost 4 bases. Germline loops: CDR1 SGHRS, CDR2 YFSETQ. The CDR3 contains 15 residues. This CDR3 is CASSPRQGDNEKLFF. The DNA for the CDR3 is TGCGCCAGCAGCCCCCGCCAGGGGGATAATGAAAAACTGTTTTTT.

The chain joins TRBV12-3 or TRBV12-4 to TRBJ1-1, with 7 bases fitting TRBD1. The CDR3 runs 13 residues. After removal of 4 bases from V and 8 bases from J, the junction contained 7 bases not matched to a gene. The CDR3 sequence: CASSSAGGWEAFF. The CDR3 nucleotides read TGTGCCAGCAGTTCCGCAGGGGGGTGGGAAGCTTTCTTT.

The gene calls are TRBV4-1 and TRBJ1-3; no definite D call. Deletions cut 1 base from V and 0 bases from J, with 10 bases between. Per germline, CDR1 MGHRA and CDR2 YSYEKL. The CDR3 runs 16 residues. The CDR3 here is CASSQGWLNSGNTIYF. As DNA, the CDR3 is TGCGCCAGCAGCCAAGGGTGGCTGAACTCTGGAAACACCATATATTTT.

The chain couples TRBV18 to TRBJ1-1, with TRBD1 matching over 12 bases. Germline V gene data show CDR1 as KGHSH and CDR2 as LQKENI. J gave up 4 bases and V 6 bases, and 6 bases lay outside the gene matches. This CDR3 is built from 15 residues. The CDR3 sequence is CASSRDRGLGTEAFF. The DNA for the CDR3 is TGTGCCAGCTCGAGGGACAGGGGGCTTGGCACTGAAGCTTTCTTT. Full variable domain (rest looked up from reference TRBV18 and TRBJ1-1): NAGVMQNPRHLVRRRGQEARLRCSPMKGHSHVYWYRQLPEEGLKFMVYLQKENIIDESGMPKERFSAEFPKEGPSILRIQQVVRGDSAAYFCASSRDRGLGTEAFFGQGTRLTVV.

The rearrangement links TRBV6-6 to TRBJ2-7, with a tentative D call TRBD2 (6 bases). The CDR3 is made up of 14 amino acids. Trimming shortened V by 7 bases and J by 3 bases, and 16 bases separated the two germline ends. Per germline, CDR1 MNHNY and CDR2 SVGAGI (reference sequence). As DNA, the CDR3 is TGTGCCAGCATCGAGGGACTTAACAGCTACGAGCAGTACTTC. Its protein product is CASIEGLNSYEQYF.

The CDR3: CASSLPGHGVYEQYF. The CDR3 bases are TGTGCCAGCAGCCTACCGGGACACGGAGTCTACGAGCAGTACTTC. This chain links TRBV5-5 with TRBJ2-7, with a weak D call TRBD1 (6 bases). Trimming took off 4 bases at V and 3 bases at J, with 17 bases between the two ends. The germline gives CDR1 SGHKS, CDR2 YYEKEE (reference sequence). This CDR3 comprises 15 residues.

V usage is TRBV19 and J usage is TRBJ1-5; 7 bases are shared with TRBD1. Trimming cost V 6 bases and J 3 bases; bases outside gene matches: 8. The CDR3 spans 15 residues. The germline gives CDR1 LNHDA, CDR2 SQIVND (reference sequence). Written as DNA, the CDR3 is TGTGCCAGTAGAACTTCGGGACAGCTCAATCAGCCCCAGCATTTT. Its translation: CASRTSGQLNQPQHF.

CDR3 in DNA: TGTGCCATCGGGACAGGGGGTCTCGAGCAGTACTTC. It is translated as CAIGTGGLEQYF. The chain employs TRBV10-3 and TRBJ2-7, with 11 bases that match TRBD1. In germline, CDR1 is ENHRY, CDR2 SYGVKD. V dropped 8 bases and J dropped 6; count of bases not matched to a gene: 3. The CDR3 is 12 amino acids.

The chain carries TRBV6-5 and TRBJ1-3; no clear D gene. The CDR3 contains 11 residues. The V end lost 5 bases, the J end lost 4 bases, and 3 bases lay between the germline ends. In germline, CDR1 is MNHEY, CDR2 SVGAGI. CDR3 in amino acids: CASSLGNTIYF. The CDR3, as DNA: TGTGCCAGCAGTCTCGGAAACACCATATATTTT.

The chain employs TRBV10-2 and TRBJ2-2, with D perhaps TRBD1 (6 bases). Germline values: CDR1 WSHSY, CDR2 SAAADI. Trimming left V 6 bases short and J 2 bases short, with 25 bases between. This CDR3 region has 19 residues. CDR3 DNA: TGCGCCAGCAGGGCACACAAGGGGGTCCCAGACCTAAACACCGGGGAGCTGTTTTTT. Translation gives CASRAHKGVPDLNTGELFF.

The chain recombines TRBV19 with TRBJ2-1, with 8 bases fitting TRBD2. This CDR3 is built from 16 residues. Germline values: CDR1 LNHDA, CDR2 SQIVND (reference sequence). Trimming cost V 5 bases and J 7 bases; bases outside gene matches: 13. This chain's CDR3 is CASSVQRESASNEQFF. The CDR3 coding sequence is TGTGCCAGTAGTGTCCAGCGGGAGAGTGCTTCAAATGAGCAGTTCTTC.

J is TRBJ2-7 and V is TRBV3-1 (or the pseudogene TRBV3-2), with TRBD1 matching 9 bases. V dropped 0 bases and J dropped 5; count of bases not matched to a gene: 5. Germline V CDR1 and CDR2: LGHDT, YNNKEL (reference sequence). The CDR3 runs 15 residues. CDR3 residues: CASSQDHRGPDEQYF. The DNA of the CDR3 is TGTGCCAGCAGCCAAGATCACAGGGGGCCAGACGAGCAGTACTTC.

The J gene is TRBJ1-1, the V gene TRBV19; 7 bases are shared with TRBD1. The CDR3 is 11 amino acids. Trimming removed 3 bases from V and 8 bases from J; junction bases left unmatched: 0. The germline gives CDR1 LNHDA, CDR2 SQIVND (reference sequence). CDR3 nucleotide sequence: TGTGCCAGTAGTATGACAGGGGAAGCTTTCTTT. It is translated as CASSMTGEAFF.

This chain joins TRBV13 and TRBJ1-5; 7 bases line up with TRBD1. The trim removed 3 bases at V and 1 base at J, leaving 6 bases unmatched. This CDR3 is 16 amino acids long. The V gene's germline CDR1 is PRHDT and CDR2 FYEKMQ (reference sequence). CDR3 nucleotides: TGTGCCAGCAGCTTGACAGGGCCCTCCAGCAATCAGCCCCAGCATTTT. This codes for CASSLTGPSSNQPQHF. Variable domain in full (rest from reference TRBV13 and TRBJ1-5): AAGVIQSPRHLIKEKRETATLKCYPIPRHDTVYWYQQGPGQDPQFLISFYEKMQSDKGSIPDRFSAQQFSDYHSELNMSSLELGDSALYFCASSLTGPSSNQPQHFGDGTRLSIL.